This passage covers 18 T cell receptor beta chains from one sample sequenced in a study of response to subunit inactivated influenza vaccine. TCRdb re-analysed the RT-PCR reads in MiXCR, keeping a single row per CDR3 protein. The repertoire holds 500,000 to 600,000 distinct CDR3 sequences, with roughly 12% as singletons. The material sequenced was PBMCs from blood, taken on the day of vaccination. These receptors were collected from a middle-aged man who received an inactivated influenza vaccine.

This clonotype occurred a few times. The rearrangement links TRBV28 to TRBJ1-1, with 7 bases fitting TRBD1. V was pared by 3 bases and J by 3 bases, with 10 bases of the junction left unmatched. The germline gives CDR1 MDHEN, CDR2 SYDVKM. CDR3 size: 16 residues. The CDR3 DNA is TGTGCCAGCAGTTTCCCGACAGGGCGGGTGGACACTGAAGCTTTCTTT. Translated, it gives CASSFPTGRVDTEAFF. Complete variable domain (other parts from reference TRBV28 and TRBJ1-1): DVKVTQSSRYLVKRTGEKVFLECVQDMDHENMFWYRQDPGLGLRLIYFSYDVKMKEKGDIPEGYSVSREKKERFSLILESASTNQTSMYLCASSFPTGRVDTEAFFGQGTRLTVV.

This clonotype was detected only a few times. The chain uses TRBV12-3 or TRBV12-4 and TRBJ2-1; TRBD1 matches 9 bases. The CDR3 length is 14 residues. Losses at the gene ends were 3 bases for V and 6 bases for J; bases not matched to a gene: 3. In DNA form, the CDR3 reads TGTGCCAGCAGTTTTCAGACAGGGGGCAATGAGCAGTTCTTC. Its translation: CASSFQTGGNEQFF.

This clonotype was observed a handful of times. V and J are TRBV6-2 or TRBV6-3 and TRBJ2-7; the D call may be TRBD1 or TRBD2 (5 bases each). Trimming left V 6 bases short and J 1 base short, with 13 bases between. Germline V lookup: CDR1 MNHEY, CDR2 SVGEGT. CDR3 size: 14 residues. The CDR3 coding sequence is TGTGCCAGCAGCCGCCTCAGGGAGTCCTACGAGCAGTACTTC. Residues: CASSRLRESYEQYF.

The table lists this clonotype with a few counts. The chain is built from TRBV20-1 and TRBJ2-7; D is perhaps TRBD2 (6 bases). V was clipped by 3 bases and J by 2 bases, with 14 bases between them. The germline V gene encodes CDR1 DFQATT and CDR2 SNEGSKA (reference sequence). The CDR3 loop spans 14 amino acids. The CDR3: CSASPSVYAYEQYF. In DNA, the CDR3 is TGCAGTGCTAGTCCTAGCGTATATGCCTACGAGCAGTACTTC.

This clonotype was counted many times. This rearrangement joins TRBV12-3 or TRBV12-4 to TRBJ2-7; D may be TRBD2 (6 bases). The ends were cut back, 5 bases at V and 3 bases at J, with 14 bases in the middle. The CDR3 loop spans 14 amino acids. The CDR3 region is CASSPGTPRYEQYF. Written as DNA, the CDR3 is TGTGCCAGCAGTCCCGGGACTCCCCGCTACGAGCAGTACTTC.

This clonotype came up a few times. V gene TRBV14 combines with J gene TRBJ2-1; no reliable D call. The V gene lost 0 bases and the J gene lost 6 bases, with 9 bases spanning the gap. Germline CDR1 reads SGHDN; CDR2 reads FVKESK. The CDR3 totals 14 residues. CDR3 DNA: TGTGCCAGCAGCCAAGAGGCGATTGGCAATGAGCAGTTCTTC. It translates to CASSQEAIGNEQFF. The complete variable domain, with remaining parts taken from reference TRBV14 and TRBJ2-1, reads EAGVTQFPSHSVIEKGQTVTLRCDPISGHDNLYWYRRVMGKEIKFLLHFVKESKQDESGMPNNRFLAERTGGTYSTLKVQPAELEDSGVYFCASSQEAIGNEQFFGPGTRLTVL.

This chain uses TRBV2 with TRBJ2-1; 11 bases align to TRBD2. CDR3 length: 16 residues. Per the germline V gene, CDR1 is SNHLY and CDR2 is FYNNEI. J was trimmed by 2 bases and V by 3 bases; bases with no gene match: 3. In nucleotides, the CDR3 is TGTGCCAGCAGTGACCTGACTAGCGGGGCCTACAATGAGCAGTTCTTC. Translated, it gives CASSDLTSGAYNEQFF.

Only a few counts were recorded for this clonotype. CDR3 DNA: TGTGCCAGCAGCCGGACACCTTATGGCTACACCTTC. Protein product: CASSRTPYGYTF. The chain combines TRBV12-3 or TRBV12-4 with TRBJ1-2, with D possibly TRBD1 on 5 matching bases. The V end was cut by 6 bases, the J end by 5 bases, with 10 bases between. This CDR3 is built from 12 residues.

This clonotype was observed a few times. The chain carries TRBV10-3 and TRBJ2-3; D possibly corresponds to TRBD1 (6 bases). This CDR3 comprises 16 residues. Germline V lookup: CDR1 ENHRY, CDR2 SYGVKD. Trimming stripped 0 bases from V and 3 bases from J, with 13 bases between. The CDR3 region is CAISESELGTTDTQYF. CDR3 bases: TGTGCCATCAGTGAGTCGGAACTAGGGACAACAGATACGCAGTATTTT.

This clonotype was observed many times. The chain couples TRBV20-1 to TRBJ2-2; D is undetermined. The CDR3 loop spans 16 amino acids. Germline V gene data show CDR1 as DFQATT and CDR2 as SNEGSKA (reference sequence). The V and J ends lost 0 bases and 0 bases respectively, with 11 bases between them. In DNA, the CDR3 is TGCAGTGCTAGAGATTATCGCGCAGCGAACACCGGGGAGCTGTTTTTT. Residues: CSARDYRAANTGELFF.

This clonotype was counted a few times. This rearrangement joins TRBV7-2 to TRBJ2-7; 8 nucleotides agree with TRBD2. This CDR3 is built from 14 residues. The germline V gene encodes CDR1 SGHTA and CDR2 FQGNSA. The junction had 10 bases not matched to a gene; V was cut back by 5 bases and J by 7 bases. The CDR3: CASSLFGTRDEQYF. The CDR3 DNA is TGTGCCAGCAGCCTATTTGGGACTAGAGATGAGCAGTACTTC.

As DNA, the CDR3 is TGTGCCAGCAGCATGACAGGGTTCCACGAGCAGTACTTC. Protein sequence: CASSMTGFHEQYF. The rearrangement uses TRBV7-2 and TRBJ2-7; 7 nucleotides align to TRBD1. V lost 5 bases and J lost 5; bases outside the gene matches: 6. This CDR3 has 13 residues. Germline CDR1 is SGHTA and CDR2 is FQGNSA.

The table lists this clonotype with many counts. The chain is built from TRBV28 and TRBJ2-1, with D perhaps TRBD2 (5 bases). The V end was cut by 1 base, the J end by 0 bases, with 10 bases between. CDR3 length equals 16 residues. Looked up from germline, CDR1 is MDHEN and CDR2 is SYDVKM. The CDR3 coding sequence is TGTGCCAGCAGTTTATTGAGGGTAGCCTCCTACAATGAGCAGTTCTTC. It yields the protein CASSLLRVASYNEQFF. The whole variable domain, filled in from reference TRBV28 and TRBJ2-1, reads DVKVTQSSRYLVKRTGEKVFLECVQDMDHENMFWYRQDPGLGLRLIYFSYDVKMKEKGDIPEGYSVSREKKERFSLILESASTNQTSMYLCASSLLRVASYNEQFFGPGTRLTVL.

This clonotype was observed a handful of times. CDR3 sequence reads: CASSLALSPYNEQFF. DNA for the CDR3: TGTGCCAGCAGCTTAGCTCTAAGCCCCTACAATGAGCAGTTCTTC. The chain combines TRBV7-9 with TRBJ2-1, with D hard to call. Trimming took off 0 bases at V and 2 bases at J, with 8 bases between the two ends. Germline CDR1 SEHNR, CDR2 FQNEAQ (reference sequence). The CDR3 is 15 amino acids.

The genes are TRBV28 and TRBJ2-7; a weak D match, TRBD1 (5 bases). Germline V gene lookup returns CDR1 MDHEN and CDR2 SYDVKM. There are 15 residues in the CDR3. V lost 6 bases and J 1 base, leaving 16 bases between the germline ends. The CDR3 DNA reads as TGTGCCAGCAGCTCGATCAGGGCTGCTTCCTACGAGCAGTACTTC. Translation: CASSSIRAASYEQYF.

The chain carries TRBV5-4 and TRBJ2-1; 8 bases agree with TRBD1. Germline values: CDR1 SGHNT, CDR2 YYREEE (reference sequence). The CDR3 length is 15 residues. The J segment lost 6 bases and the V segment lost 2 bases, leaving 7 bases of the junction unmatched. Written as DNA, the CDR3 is TGTGCCAGCAGCTTATCCCAGGGGGCGATCAATGAGCAGTTCTTC. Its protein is CASSLSQGAINEQFF. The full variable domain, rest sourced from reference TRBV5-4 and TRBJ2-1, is ETGVTQSPTHLIKTRGQQVTLRCSSQSGHNTVSWYQQALGQGPQFIFQYYREEENGRGNFPPRFSGLQFPNYSSELNVNALELDDSALYLCASSLSQGAINEQFFGPGTRLTVL.

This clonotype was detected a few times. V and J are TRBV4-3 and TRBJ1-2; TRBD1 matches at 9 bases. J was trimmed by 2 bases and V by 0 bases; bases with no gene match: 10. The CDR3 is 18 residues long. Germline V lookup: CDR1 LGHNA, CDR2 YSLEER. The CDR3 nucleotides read TGCGCCAGCAGCCAAGATCTGGGACAGGGCAGAAGCAACTATGGCTACACCTTC. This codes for CASSQDLGQGRSNYGYTF.

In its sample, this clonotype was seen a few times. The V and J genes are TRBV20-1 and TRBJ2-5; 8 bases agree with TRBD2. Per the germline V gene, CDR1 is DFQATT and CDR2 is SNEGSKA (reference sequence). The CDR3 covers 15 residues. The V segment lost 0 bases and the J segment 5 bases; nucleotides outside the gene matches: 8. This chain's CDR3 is CSARDAAGGMETQYF. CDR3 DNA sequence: TGCAGTGCTAGAGATGCGGCGGGAGGAATGGAGACCCAGTACTTC.